This is a list of T cell receptor beta chains from one sample in a study of human T cells and chemical hapten exposure. MiXCR was run by TCRdb on the RACE reads, yielding one entry per CDR3 protein. This table has more than 80,000 distinct CDR3 sequences, around 7.8% appearing once. The material sequenced was whole blood, taken in connection with sensitization to the hapten diphenylcyclopropenone (DPC). Receptor source: a woman under 40 with alopecia areata. Some clones in this sample may be carry-over from other donors' samples. CDR3s include the opening cysteine and the closing phenylalanine or tryptophan. D genes are given only for firm matches. For some rows the clone size is stated as once, few or many, or as a class when expanded; others skip it.

CDR3 protein: CASSRPGTGEDGYTF
CDR3 DNA: TGCGCCAGCAGTCGCCCCGGGACAGGGGAGGATGGCTACACCTTC
D gene: TRBD1
J gene: TRBJ1-2
V gene: TRBV5-1
clone size: few

CDR3 protein: CASSHSYEQYF
CDR3 DNA: TGTGCCAGCAGCCACTCCTACGAGCAGTACTTC
D gene: NA
J gene: TRBJ2-7
V gene: TRBV5-6
clone size: few

CDR3 protein: CAISPDLYSNQPQHF
CDR3 DNA: TGTGCCATCAGTCCGGACCTTTATAGCAATCAGCCCCAGCATTTT
D gene: NA
J gene: TRBJ1-5
V gene: TRBV10-3
clone size: few

CDR3 protein: CASTRTGGTEAFF
CDR3 DNA: TGTGCCAGCACCCGGACAGGCGGGACTGAAGCTTTCTTT
D gene: TRBD1
J gene: TRBJ1-1
V gene: TRBV6-5
clone size: NA

CDR3 protein: CASSQEVGTRTDTQYF
CDR3 DNA: TGTGCCAGCAGCCAAGAGGTAGGGACACGCACAGATACGCAGTATTTT
D gene: NA
J gene: TRBJ2-3
V gene: TRBV3-1
clone size: many

CDR3 protein: CSATIPPDTQYF
CDR3 DNA: TGCAGTGCTACAATCCCGCCAGATACGCAGTATTTT
D gene: NA
J gene: TRBJ2-3
V gene: TRBV20-1
clone size: many

CDR3 protein: CASRQGQGISEAFF
CDR3 DNA: TGTGCCAGCAGACAGGGACAGGGGATATCTGAAGCTTTCTTT
D gene: TRBD1
J gene: TRBJ1-1
V gene: TRBV6-5
clone size: many

CDR3 protein: CASSPHRTGSSYNEQFF
CDR3 DNA: TGTGCCAGCAGCCCACACCGAACAGGGTCCTCCTACAATGAGCAGTTCTTC
D gene: NA
J gene: TRBJ2-1
V gene: TRBV7-6
clone size: many

CDR3 protein: CSAKTSGSVNEQFF
CDR3 DNA: TGCAGTGCCAAGACTAGCGGGTCGGTCAATGAGCAGTTCTTC
D gene: TRBD2
J gene: TRBJ2-1
V gene: TRBV20-1
clone size: many

CDR3 protein: CAISDLRGQTYEQYF
CDR3 DNA: TGTGCCATCAGTGATTTGCGGGGCCAAACCTACGAGCAGTACTTC
D gene: NA
J gene: TRBJ2-7
V gene: TRBV10-3
clone size: many

CDR3 protein: CASSLDRGPYNEQFF
CDR3 DNA: TGTGCCAGCAGCCTAGACAGGGGGCCCTACAATGAGCAGTTCTTC
D gene: TRBD1
J gene: TRBJ2-1
V gene: TRBV28
clone size: NA

CDR3 protein: CSASPEMSGNQPQHF
CDR3 DNA: TGCAGTGCCAGCCCGGAAATGTCAGGCAATCAGCCCCAGCATTTT
D gene: NA
J gene: TRBJ1-5
V gene: TRBV20-1
clone size: many

CDR3 protein: CASSFQASGANVLTF
CDR3 DNA: TGTGCCAGCAGTTTTCAAGCTTCCGGGGCCAACGTCCTGACTTTC
D gene: NA
J gene: TRBJ2-6
V gene: TRBV28
clone size: few

CDR3 protein: CSARGGLAGHLSTDTQYF
CDR3 DNA: TGCAGTGCTAGAGGGGGACTAGCGGGGCACCTTAGCACAGATACGCAGTATTTT
D gene: TRBD2
J gene: TRBJ2-3
V gene: TRBV20-1
clone size: few

CDR3 protein: CASSQGEALSYEQYF
CDR3 DNA: TGTGCCAGCAGCCAAGGAGAGGCCCTCTCCTACGAGCAGTACTTC
D gene: NA
J gene: TRBJ2-7
V gene: TRBV3-1
clone size: NA